The T cell receptor (beta chain) under discussion was sequenced for a study of blood T cell repertoires in COVID-19 (dated by TCRdb to 2020 to 2021). Regarding the research as a whole: Samples from collaborators originated in the United States, Italy and Spain and spanned both the acute and convalescent phases of COVID-19. The material from the prospective study consisted of cDNA or gDNA derived from T cells, B-cell-depleted T cells, or PBMCs. Subjects who had been exposed to COVID-19, were actively infected with it, or had recovered from it provided the deeply sampled blood TCRbeta repertoires that made up the dataset. The repertoires were released in a freely available public database meant as a resource for research on the immune response to SARS-CoV-2. Samples were obtained from the ongoing ImmuneRACE study (first 160 participants) and from about 1,300 subjects provided by 6 global collaborators. Nearly every sample came with metadata listing a de-identified subject ID, COVID-19 status, age in years and sex. Where HLA class I and class II types were available, the types were taken from metadata supplied by the sample provider, not from assay-based typing. The paper as a whole reports these results and caveats: The quantity of clinical and demographic metadata differed by source and by participant and was supplied without curation.

In the prospective study, participants were about 18 to 100 years old, resided in about two dozen geographic areas of the United States, and were enrolled through a virtual design. To assign participants to cohorts, the prospective study relied on clinical history that participants themselves reported in a screening survey and a study questionnaire. For ImmuneRACE Cohort 3, a participant was defined as recovered based on two consecutive negative NP/OP PCR tests, clearance by a healthcare professional, or resolution of symptoms. In the prospective study, mobile phlebotomists collected whole blood, serum and a nasopharyngeal or oropharyngeal swab from each participant. Additional blood draws and questionnaires over an approximately two-month period could optionally be provided by prospective study participants. Blood samples from the prospective study were shipped frozen or at room temperature prior to DNA extraction.

As to this clone: Its antigen is currently not known. No base quality values were provided; no much bigger clone lies one nucleotide off.

The CDR1 and CDR2 encoded by the germline V gene are MGHRA and YSYEKL. Cut back by 1 base and 7 bases, the V and J ends lie 19 bases apart. The CDR3 starts with the cysteine, ends with the phenylalanine, and has 16 residues. Just the 48-base CDR3 DNA is kept, in frame starting at base 1. TCRbeta CDR3 regions were amplified from genomic DNA using the immunoSEQ Assay, a bias-controlled multiplex PCR. Under the source paper's analysis protocol: Within the assay, amplification of reference gene primers was used to estimate how many nucleated cells each sample contained. Sequence reads were collapsed and filtered to measure the absolute abundance of every unique TCRbeta CDR3 rearrangement. For each sample, productive Simpson clonality was calculated by taking the square root of Simpson's diversity index across productive rearrangements. In TCRdb, the immuneACCESS table is reduced to in-frame sequences with V and J assigned. These tables do not hold every clone; where another copy was compared, an unresolved V gene accounts for under half, and the others remain unexplained. V, J and clone size derive from that table, while D and trimming were established from the DNA sequence. This sample is represented by roughly 450,000 clones; about 90% of them were singletons. Of the sample, about 0.6% falls within the top ten clones.

The clonotype originates from a man younger than 35 who had recovered from COVID-19. The rearranged chain carries TRBV4-1 and TRBJ1-1; the best D guess is TRBD1, with 6 bases matching. The sample consisted of PBMCs or T cells enriched from blood (not recorded which). The CDR3 is CASSQVIVRGQLEAFF. The DNA sequence is TGCGCCAGCAGCCAAGTTATAGTCCGAGGACAGCTTGAAGCTTTCTTT.